This T cell receptor beta chain was sequenced during a study of cytomegalovirus exposure and HLA in healthy donors. Overall study findings and caveats: Relative to the approximately 670-donor mean, N-insertions were reportedly fewer in an Asian-associated ancestry cluster in a later analysis.

Trimming pared 4 bases from V and 8 bases from J, leaving 12 bases between. Germline CDR1 ENHRY, CDR2 SYGVKD. The CDR3 has 13 amino acids. PCR involved 60 Vbeta and 13 Jbeta primers. Produced via immunoSEQ multiplex PCR; TCRdb's table is partial and in-frame only. The sample lists fewer than 120,000 clones, approximately 82% occurring once. In regard to this clone: Its antigen remains unknown.

As for the donors, each was a healthy bone marrow donor. The rearrangement links TRBV10-3 to TRBJ2-1; D is unclear. Sequences were obtained from PBMCs. The receptor's source is a man aged 25-45 years in good health and CMV-seropositive. The CDR3 protein is CAISGPRWDEQFF. The CDR3, as DNA: TGTGCCATCAGTGGCCCGAGGTGGGATGAGCAGTTCTTC.